A selection of T cell receptor beta chains follows, all from one sample in a study of response to subunit inactivated influenza vaccine. TCRdb re-called the RT-PCR reads with MiXCR, one entry per CDR3 protein. The repertoire holds roughly 630,000 distinct CDR3 sequences, with about 15% as singletons. Specimen: PBMCs from blood, collected 14 to 15 days before vaccination. Receptors were obtained from a man aged 45 to 65 who received an inactivated influenza vaccine. Both conserved end residues are part of each CDR3. The D gene is left open where the match is weak. Size is stated for part of the rows, as once, few or many counts, or as a class when the clone is expanded.

clone size	D gene	V gene	J gene	CDR3 DNA	CDR3 protein
.	.	TRBV6-2/TRBV6-3	TRBJ2-3	TGTGCCAGCAGTTATTACTCCTTCACAGATACGCAGTATTTT	CASSYYSFTDTQYF
.	.	TRBV28	TRBJ2-7	TGTGCCAGCAGTTTATATAGATTCTACGAGCAGTACTTC	CASSLYRFYEQYF
.	TRBD2	TRBV6-5	TRBJ2-3	TGTGCCAGCAGTTTTCTAGCGGTTACTAGCACAGATACGCAGTATTTT	CASSFLAVTSTDTQYF
.	TRBD1	TRBV5-1	TRBJ2-7	TGCGCCAGCAGCTTCCTGGGACAGGGGCCCTACGAGCAGTACTTC	CASSFLGQGPYEQYF
.	.	TRBV5-1	TRBJ2-1	TGCGCCAGCAGTTCGACCTCTAGCTCCTACAATGAGCAGTTCTTC	CASSSTSSSYNEQFF
few	TRBD2	TRBV7-8	TRBJ2-1	TGTGCCAGCAGCTTAGCTAGCGGGGGGCGCAGCTCCTACAATGAGCAGTTCTTC	CASSLASGGRSSYNEQFF
few	.	TRBV20-1	TRBJ2-5	TGCAGTGCGGATAGGACAGTTCGGGAGACCCAGTACTTC	CSADRTVRETQYF
.	.	TRBV2	TRBJ1-1	TGTGCCAGCAGTGACAGGGTGGACACTGAAGCTTTCTTT	CASSDRVDTEAFF
few	.	TRBV18	TRBJ2-5	TGTGCCAGCTCACCGGTCAGGGCTGTTGAGACCCAGTACTTC	CASSPVRAVETQYF
few	.	TRBV10-2	TRBJ2-3	TGCGCCAGCAGTGAGGTCTCCGCGGATACGCAGTATTTT	CASSEVSADTQYF
few	TRBD2	TRBV5-1	TRBJ2-1	TGCGCCAGCAGCCCGGAGCTTAGCGGGAGTGGTTTCTTC	CASSPELSGSGFF
.	TRBD2	TRBV20-1	TRBJ2-3	TGCAGTGCTAGAATCCTAGCGGGGGGCACAGATACGCAGTATTTT	CSARILAGGTDTQYF
.	.	TRBV7-3	TRBJ1-1	TGTGCCAGCAGCCCGCAACCGGGTAACACTGAAGCTTTCTTT	CASSPQPGNTEAFF
.	.	TRBV7-9	TRBJ2-7	TGTGCCAGCAGCTTAGCGCCCATTTACGAGCAGTACTTC	CASSLAPIYEQYF
few	TRBD2	TRBV4-1	TRBJ2-3	TGCGCCAGCGGGACTAGCGGGGCCCCAGATACGCAGTATTTT	CASGTSGAPDTQYF
.	.	TRBV20-1	TRBJ2-7	TGCAGTGTCGATAGGAATAATTACGAGCAGTACTTC	CSVDRNNYEQYF
few	.	TRBV3-1	TRBJ2-1	TGTGCCAGCAGCCAAGTCCGCAATGAGCAGTTCTTC	CASSQVRNEQFF
few	.	TRBV19	TRBJ2-1	TGTGCCAGTAGTATGAGGGGCAGCGCACCTTACAATGAGCAGTTCTTC	CASSMRGSAPYNEQFF
few	.	TRBV4-3	TRBJ2-3	TGCGCCAGCAGCCAAGGGTCCCTTGACGGCACAGATACGCAGTATTTT	CASSQGSLDGTDTQYF
many	.	TRBV6-1	TRBJ2-6	TGTGCCAGCAGCAAAAGAAGGGGGGATGGGGCCAACGTCCTGACTTTC	CASSKRRGDGANVLTF
few	.	TRBV10-3	TRBJ2-5	TGTGCCATCAGGTCAGGGTGGGAAGAGACCCAGTACTTC	CAIRSGWEETQYF
many	.	TRBV3-1	TRBJ2-7	TGTGCCAGCAGCCAAGATGGGCCGGGGTACGAGCAGTACTTC	CASSQDGPGYEQYF
few	.	TRBV6-5	TRBJ2-6	TGTGCCAGCAGTTACTCGATATTTGCCTCTGGGGCCAACGTCCTGACTTTC	CASSYSIFASGANVLTF
.	TRBD2	TRBV3-1	TRBJ2-1	TGTGCCAGCAGCCAACACGCTAGCGGGAGAGAGGATGAGCAGTTCTTC	CASSQHASGREDEQFF
many	TRBD2	TRBV5-1	TRBJ2-1	TGCGCCAGCAGGGGGACTAGACTCTCCTACAATGAGCAGTTCTTC	CASRGTRLSYNEQFF
few	.	TRBV6-2/TRBV6-3	TRBJ1-5	TGTGCCAGCAGTTACTCGAGTAGCAATCAGCCCCAGCATTTT	CASSYSSSNQPQHF
few	.	TRBV3-1	TRBJ2-2	TGTGCCAGCAGCCAAGTTTCGGGACCCCGGTGGTCCGGGGAGCTGTTTTTT	CASSQVSGPRWSGELFF
many	.	TRBV5-1	TRBJ2-5	TGCGCCAGCAGCTTGGGACTAGATGGGGAGACCCAGTACTTC	CASSLGLDGETQYF
few	.	TRBV29-1	TRBJ1-1	TGCAGCGTCAGAGGGACCAATGAAGCTTTCTTT	CSVRGTNEAFF
.	TRBD2	TRBV6-2/TRBV6-3	TRBJ2-7	TGTGCCAGCAGTTACGACTGGACTAGCGGTCCCTACGAGCAGTACTTC	CASSYDWTSGPYEQYF
many	.	TRBV29-1	TRBJ2-3	TGCAGCACTAAGGGCGGCCCTTTCACAGATACGCAGTATTTT	CSTKGGPFTDTQYF